This entry lists 30 T cell receptor beta chains sequenced from one sample in a study of blood T cell repertoires in COVID-19. Sequencing used immunoSEQ multiplex PCR; TCRdb keeps in-frame clones, though not all of them. This table holds about 78,000 clones, roughly 86% found once. Sample: peripheral blood. The receptors stem from a man between 50 and 59 years old with active or convalescent COVID-19.

Only a few counts were recorded for this clone. The V call is TRBV6-5, the J call TRBJ1-1, with a tentative D call TRBD1 (6 bases). Trimming took off 6 bases at V and 1 base at J, with 15 bases between the two ends. The CDR3 contains 15 residues. CDR1 and CDR2 (germline): MNHEY, SVGAGI. CDR3 in amino acids: CASRNRDRWNTEAFF. The CDR3 DNA is TGTGCCAGCAGAAATCGAGACAGGTGGAACACTGAAGCTTTCTTT.

The gene calls are TRBV24-1 and TRBJ2-1, with 7 bases lining up with TRBD1. V lost 4 bases to trimming and J lost 5 bases; unmatched junction nucleotides: 10. Germline CDR1 is KGHDR and CDR2 is SFDVKD. The CDR3 sequence is 16 residues long. The CDR3 loop reads CATSDPGGESDNEQFF. The CDR3 bases are TGTGCCACCAGTGACCCAGGGGGTGAATCGGACAATGAGCAGTTCTTC.

This clone showed up just once. The gene calls are TRBV27 and TRBJ1-3; possibly TRBD1 for D (6 bases). The CDR3 is made up of 16 amino acids. V lost 4 bases and J 2 bases, leaving 15 bases between the germline ends. Germline V CDR1 and CDR2: MNHEY, SMNVEV (reference sequence). CDR3 in amino acids: CASSSTGNIAGNTIYF. The CDR3 DNA is TGTGCCAGCAGTTCTACAGGGAATATCGCTGGAAACACCATATATTTT.

The chain has TRBV7-2 and TRBJ2-3; a weak D match, TRBD2 (5 bases). This CDR3 is built from 14 residues. The germline V gene encodes CDR1 SGHTA and CDR2 FQGNSA. V was clipped by 1 base and J by 1 base, with 6 bases between them. CDR3 coding DNA: TGTGCCAGCAGCTTAGTGGAGGGCACAGATACGCAGTATTTT. Protein sequence: CASSLVEGTDTQYF.

The chain uses TRBV30 and TRBJ2-3; D perhaps matches TRBD2 (6 bases). The CDR3 is 16 amino acids. V lost 4 bases, J lost 4 bases, and 21 bases lay in between. Germline values: CDR1 GTSNPN, CDR2 SVGIG (reference sequence). CDR3 amino acids: CAWTGMDSPSADTQYF. CDR3 nucleotides: TGTGCCTGGACGGGAATGGATAGCCCTAGCGCAGATACGCAGTATTTT.

This clone was seen once. The chain joins TRBV28 to TRBJ1-1; TRBD1 matches at 9 bases. V gave up 5 bases and J gave up 10 bases; unmatched junction bases: 8. This CDR3 comprises 13 residues. The germline CDR1 and CDR2 sequences are MDHEN and SYDVKM. The CDR3 DNA follows: TGTGCCAGCAGTCCGCAGGACAGGGGTCGAGCTTTCTTT. Translation gives CASSPQDRGRAFF.

The rearrangement links TRBV3-1 (or the pseudogene TRBV3-2) to TRBJ2-3, with 10 bases identical to TRBD2. This CDR3 region has 17 residues. V lost 0 bases to trimming and J lost 3 bases; unmatched junction nucleotides: 6. The germline V gene has CDR1 LGHDT and CDR2 YNNKEL (reference sequence). CDR3 in amino acids: CASSQDLNSGGTDTQYF. The CDR3 DNA is TGTGCCAGCAGCCAAGATCTGAATAGCGGGGGGACAGATACGCAGTATTTT.

The J gene is TRBJ2-3, the V gene TRBV29-1, with 9 bases aligning to TRBD1. The V segment lost 7 bases and the J segment 6 bases; nucleotides outside the gene matches: 8. CDR3 length equals 13 residues. Germline loops: CDR1 SQVTM, CDR2 ANQGSEA. CDR3 coding DNA: TGCAGCGGAGGGACAGGGAGATTGGATACGCAGTATTTT. Translating it yields CSGGTGRLDTQYF.

J is TRBJ1-2 and V is TRBV24-1; D is undetermined. Trimming cost V 3 bases and J 6 bases, with 10 bases left between them. Germline V gene sequence: CDR1 KGHDR, CDR2 SFDVKD. This CDR3 contains 13 residues. CDR3 amino acids: CATSDNQADGYTF. The CDR3 bases are TGTGCCACCAGTGATAATCAAGCGGATGGCTACACCTTC.

This chain joins TRBV9 and TRBJ1-3; D unresolved. From germline, CDR1 is SGDLS and CDR2 YYNGEE. The CDR3 totals 15 residues. With 4 bases removed from V and 0 bases from J, the gap between germline ends came to 11 bases. The CDR3 protein is CASSQAPSSGNTIYF. The CDR3 DNA reads as TGTGCCAGCAGCCAGGCACCGAGCTCTGGAAACACCATATATTTT.

The chain has TRBV10-3 and TRBJ2-3, with TRBD2 identical over 9 bases. Trimming at V came to 7 bases and at J to 4 bases, leaving 6 bases not matched to a gene. Germline lookup yields CDR1 ENHRY and CDR2 SYGVKD. The CDR3 consists of 14 residues. CDR3 residues: CAIKSSGVADTQYF. As DNA, the CDR3 is TGTGCCATCAAGTCTAGCGGGGTGGCAGATACGCAGTATTTT.

CDR3 in amino acids: CASSLAGMQSNQPQHF. CDR3 in DNA: TGTGCCAGCAGTTTGGCAGGGATGCAGAGCAATCAGCCCCAGCATTTT. The chain employs TRBV28 and TRBJ1-5; TRBD1 might be the D (5 bases). The V gene's germline CDR1 is MDHEN and CDR2 SYDVKM. The length of the CDR3 is 16 residues. V was cut by 3 bases and J by 1 base, with 13 bases left in between.

This sequence joins TRBV11-2 and TRBJ2-7; unclear D gene. Germline CDR1 and CDR2: SGHAT and FQNNGV. V shed 1 base and J shed 3 bases, with 16 bases lying between them. This CDR3 is built from 16 residues. The chain's CDR3 is CASSLGGLISGYEQYV. The CDR3, as DNA: TGTGCCAGCAGCTTAGGAGGCTTGATTTCGGGCTACGAGCAGTACGTC.

This rearrangement joins TRBV6-5 to TRBJ2-2; the D gene is possibly TRBD2 (5 bases). V was trimmed by 5 bases and J by 8 bases, leaving 12 bases between them. Germline CDR1 reads MNHEY; CDR2 reads SVGAGI. CDR3 length: 13 residues. The CDR3 coding sequence is TGTGCCAGCAGTCGCCCGGCGGGTGGGGAGCTGTTTTTT. Encoded protein: CASSRPAGGELFF.

The rearrangement links TRBV19 to TRBJ1-5; TRBD1 is a possible D gene (5 bases). The V gene lost 6 bases and the J gene lost 4 bases, with 13 bases spanning the gap. The CDR3 has 14 amino acids. Per germline, CDR1 LNHDA and CDR2 SQIVND (reference sequence). The CDR3 DNA follows: TGTGCCAGTAGAACCGGGACTCAAAATCAGCCCCAGCATTTT. Its translation is CASRTGTQNQPQHF.

The rearrangement joins TRBV15 to TRBJ2-1, with 9 bases that match TRBD1. This CDR3 comprises 16 residues. Germline V CDR1 and CDR2: LNHNV, YYDKDF (reference sequence). The V and J ends lost 1 base and 7 bases, in that order; junction bases with no gene match: 8. CDR3 bases: TGTGCCACCAGCAGAGGGGGACAGGGCGGACAAAATGAGCAGTTCTTC. It specifies CATSRGGQGGQNEQFF.

This clone was seen a few times. The J gene is TRBJ1-5, the V gene TRBV6-6, with 10 positions matching TRBD1. This CDR3 comprises 14 residues. Germline loops: CDR1 MNHNY, CDR2 SVGAGI (reference sequence). V shed 7 bases, J shed 5 bases, and the junction held 5 bases outside the gene matches. CDR3 residues: CASKDRGLYQPQHF. Here the CDR3 DNA reads TGTGCCAGCAAAGACAGGGGGCTCTATCAGCCCCAGCATTTT.

The chain employs TRBV30 and TRBJ1-1; weak D call: TRBD1 (6 bases). The CDR3 has 15 amino acids. The V end was cut by 1 base, the J end by 2 bases, with 14 bases between. CDR1 is GTSNPN, CDR2 SVGIG, per germline (reference sequence). CDR3 nucleotide sequence: TGTGCCTGGAGTGGGGGGCAGGGTCTCAACACTGAAGCTTTCTTT. It translates to CAWSGGQGLNTEAFF.

This chain uses TRBV5-4 with TRBJ2-5, with 15 bases lining up with TRBD2. There are 18 residues in the CDR3. The V gene's germline CDR1 is SGHNT and CDR2 YYREEE (reference sequence). V was clipped by 0 bases and J by 4 bases; unmatched bases: 7. The CDR3 nucleotides read TGTGCCAGCAGCTTGGCCGGGACTAGCGGGGGGAGGGGAGAGACCCAGTACTTC. This encodes CASSLAGTSGGRGETQYF.

This chain uses TRBV5-1 with TRBJ2-3, with 11 bases aligning to TRBD2. Germline trimming cut 3 bases from V and 5 bases from J; bases unmatched to any gene: 8. Germline values: CDR1 SGHRS, CDR2 YFSETQ. This CDR3 has 16 amino acids. CDR3 residues: CASSSTLAGEIDTQYF. The CDR3 coding sequence is TGCGCCAGCAGCTCCACACTAGCGGGGGAGATAGATACGCAGTATTTT.

The chain employs TRBV4-1 and TRBJ2-3, with TRBD2 matching 13 bases. The CDR3 totals 17 residues. The germline gives CDR1 MGHRA, CDR2 YSYEKL. The V and J ends lost 5 bases and 2 bases, in that order; junction bases with no gene match: 7. Here the CDR3 DNA reads TGCGCCAGCAGCTCTGGACTAGCGGGGGCGGCCACAGATACGCAGTATTTT. Translation: CASSSGLAGAATDTQYF.

V and J are TRBV15 and TRBJ1-5; D unresolved. V lost 1 base and J 0 bases, leaving 4 bases between the germline ends. The CDR3 has 14 amino acids. Germline V lookup: CDR1 LNHNV, CDR2 YYDKDF (reference sequence). CDR3 amino acids: CATSRASSNQPQHF. The CDR3 nucleotides are TGTGCCACCAGCAGAGCGTCTAGCAATCAGCCCCAGCATTTT.

V and J are TRBV28 and TRBJ1-2; 7 bases line up with TRBD1. Germline values: CDR1 MDHEN, CDR2 SYDVKM. Losses at the gene ends were 6 bases for V and 6 bases for J; bases not matched to a gene: 13. The CDR3 loop spans 15 amino acids. The CDR3 region is CASSNLKTGSNGYTF. CDR3 nucleotide sequence: TGTGCCAGCAGCAACTTAAAGACAGGGTCCAATGGCTACACCTTC.

This clone was counted a single time. The chain combines TRBV5-1 with TRBJ2-3; 7 bases align to TRBD2. CDR1 SGHRS and CDR2 YFSETQ come from the germline V gene. The CDR3 loop spans 15 amino acids. V lost 0 bases to trimming and J lost 3 bases; unmatched junction nucleotides: 4. CDR3 protein: CASSLVWGGTDTQYF. CDR3 nucleotides: TGCGCCAGCAGCTTGGTGTGGGGAGGGACAGATACGCAGTATTTT.

This clone was seen a single time. The chain links TRBV2 to TRBJ2-5, with TRBD2 matching 15 bases. With V trimmed by 4 bases and J by 5 bases, 8 bases remained unmatched. The CDR3 is made up of 17 amino acids. The germline gives CDR1 SNHLY, CDR2 FYNNEI. CDR3 residues: CASSGTSGGAGLETQYF. DNA for the CDR3: TGTGCCAGCAGTGGGACTAGCGGGGGGGCCGGTTTGGAGACCCAGTACTTC.

J is TRBJ1-2 and V is TRBV7-2; possible D gene TRBD1, 5 bases. This CDR3 comprises 16 residues. With 5 bases removed from V and 4 bases from J, the gap between germline ends came to 20 bases. CDR1 is SGHTA and CDR2 is FQGNSA in the germline V gene. CDR3 region: CASSPTPGRGGYGYTF. The CDR3 DNA follows: TGTGCCAGCAGCCCAACCCCAGGGAGGGGCGGCTATGGCTACACCTTC.

This chain links TRBV6-1 with TRBJ1-5, with 9 bases identical to TRBD1. This CDR3 region has 14 residues. The germline gives CDR1 MNHNS, CDR2 SASEGT. J lost 7 bases, V lost 3 bases, and 4 bases had no gene match. CDR3 amino acids: CASSEGQGIQPQHF. CDR3 nucleotides: TGTGCCAGCAGTGAGGGACAGGGCATACAGCCCCAGCATTTT.

This clone was detected only once. The chain recombines TRBV11-2 with TRBJ2-1, with D tentatively TRBD2 (7 bases). Germline CDR1 is SGHAT and CDR2 is FQNNGV. This CDR3 comprises 16 residues. Trimming shortened V by 5 bases and J by 7 bases, and 21 bases separated the two germline ends. Here the CDR3 reads CASSEGSGGARNEQFF. For the CDR3, the DNA is TGTGCCAGCAGCGAAGGTTCGGGGGGCGCGCGGAATGAGCAGTTCTTC.

The chain has TRBV9 and TRBJ2-6; TRBD1 matches 8 bases. Unmatched junction bases numbered 8, after V lost 4 bases and J lost 2 bases. The germline V gene encodes CDR1 SGDLS and CDR2 YYNGEE. The CDR3 runs to 17 residues. CDR3 residues: CASSTTGEAPGANVLTF. The CDR3 coding sequence is TGTGCCAGCAGCACGACAGGGGAGGCTCCTGGGGCCAACGTCCTGACTTTC. The full variable domain, completed using reference TRBV9 and TRBJ2-6, is DSGVTQTPKHLITATGQRVTLRCSPRSGDLSVYWYQQSLDQGLQFLIQYYNGEERAKGNILERFSAQQFPDLHSELNLSSLELGDSALYFCASSTTGEAPGANVLTFGAGSRLTVL.

This chain joins TRBV2 and TRBJ1-1; D is unresolved. The germline gives CDR1 SNHLY, CDR2 FYNNEI. Trimming shortened V by 2 bases and J by 1 base, and 5 bases separated the two germline ends. The CDR3 has 13 amino acids. CDR3 amino acids: CASSERQNTEAFF. In nucleotides, the CDR3 is TGTGCCAGCAGTGAACGACAGAACACTGAAGCTTTCTTT.